Below, 3 T cell receptor beta chains from the same sample are listed, as sequenced in a study of radiotherapy plus CTLA-4 blockade in lung cancer. Profiling relied on immunoSEQ multiplex PCR, and the TCRdb table lists in-frame clones only, not all of them. The sample carries roughly 48,000 clones, around 69% recorded once. This material consisted of peripheral blood, taken from a patient treated with radiotherapy plus ipilimumab. These receptors all stem from a human donor with non-small cell lung cancer who had stable disease on radiotherapy plus ipilimumab.

V is TRBV18 and J is TRBJ2-2, with D tentatively TRBD1 (6 bases). Trimming took off 4 bases at V and 1 base at J, with 10 bases between the two ends. Germline V gene lookup returns CDR1 KGHSH and CDR2 LQKENI. This CDR3 has 15 residues. The CDR3 is CASSLLTGNTGELFF. The CDR3 DNA reads TGTGCCAGCTCACTCCTGACAGGGAACACCGGGGAGCTGTTTTTT.

V usage is TRBV7-3 and J usage is TRBJ2-5, with D possibly TRBD2 on 7 matching bases. Between the trimmed V and J ends, which lost 5 bases and 4 bases, there was a span of 11 bases. Germline V gene sequence: CDR1 SGHTA, CDR2 FQGTGA. The length of the CDR3 is 13 residues. The CDR3 DNA reads as TGTGCCAGCAGCGGGGGGGCCGGAGAGACCCAGTACTTC. This translates into CASSGGAGETQYF.

V and J are TRBV10-3 and TRBJ1-1; no definite D call. Germline lookup yields CDR1 ENHRY and CDR2 SYGVKD. V was pared by 2 bases and J by 5 bases, with 9 bases between. The CDR3 length is 13 residues. This CDR3 is CAISERSGTEAFF. The CDR3 coding sequence is TGTGCCATCAGTGAGCGTTCGGGGACTGAAGCTTTCTTT.